The text below deals with one T cell receptor beta chain. The antigen remains unidentified. The record originates from a study of blood T cells in healthy people across ages. Study-wide results and caveats: Per-million-T-cell TCR beta diversity fell roughly linearly with age.

Total RNA was isolated from each sample in quantities of at least 5 micrograms. Combining a sample-barcoded 5' primer with a J-beta primer mix, a second PCR ran for roughly 7 to 11 cycles. One entry per CDR3 protein, called by TCRdb with MiXCR from the 5' RACE reads. In the table there are over a million distinct CDR3 sequences, 42% of which are singletons. The length of the CDR3 is 14 residues. Trimming took off 4 bases at V and 6 bases at J, with 12 bases between the two ends. CDR1 is MDHEN and CDR2 is SYDVKM in the germline V gene. The rearrangement links TRBV28 to TRBJ2-2; no clear D gene. This TCR was recovered from a woman aged 18-30 years in good health. The sample consisted of blood. The CDR3 DNA sequence: TGTGCCAGCAGTTCGCCCACTGGATCCGGGGAGCTGTTTTTT. Its translation is CASSSPTGSGELFF.